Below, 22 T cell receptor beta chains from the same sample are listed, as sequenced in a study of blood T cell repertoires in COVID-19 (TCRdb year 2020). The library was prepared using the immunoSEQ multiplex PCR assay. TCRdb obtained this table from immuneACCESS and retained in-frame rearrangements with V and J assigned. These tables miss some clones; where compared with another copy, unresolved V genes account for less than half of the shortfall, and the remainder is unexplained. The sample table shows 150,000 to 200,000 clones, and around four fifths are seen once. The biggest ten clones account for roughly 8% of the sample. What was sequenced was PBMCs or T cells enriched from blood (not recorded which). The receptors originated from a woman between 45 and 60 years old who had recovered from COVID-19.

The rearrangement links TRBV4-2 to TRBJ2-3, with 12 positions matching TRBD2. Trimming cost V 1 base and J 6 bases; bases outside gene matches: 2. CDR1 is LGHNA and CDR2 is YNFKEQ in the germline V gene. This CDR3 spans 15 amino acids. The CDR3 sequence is CASSQGTSGKDTQYF. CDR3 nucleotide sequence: TGTGCCAGCAGCCAAGGGACTAGCGGGAAGGATACGCAGTATTTT.

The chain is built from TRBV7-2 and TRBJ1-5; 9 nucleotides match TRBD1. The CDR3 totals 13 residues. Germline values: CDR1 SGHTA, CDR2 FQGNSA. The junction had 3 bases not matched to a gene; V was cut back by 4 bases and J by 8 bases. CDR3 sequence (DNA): TGTGCCAGCAGCTACCGGGACAGGGAGCCCCAGCATTTT. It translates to CASSYRDREPQHF.

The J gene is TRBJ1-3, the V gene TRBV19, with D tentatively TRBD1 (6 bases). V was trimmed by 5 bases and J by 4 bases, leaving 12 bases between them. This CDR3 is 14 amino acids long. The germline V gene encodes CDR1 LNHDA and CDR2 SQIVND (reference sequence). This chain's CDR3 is CASSSGTPGNTIYF. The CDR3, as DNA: TGTGCCAGTAGTTCAGGGACACCAGGAAACACCATATATTTT.

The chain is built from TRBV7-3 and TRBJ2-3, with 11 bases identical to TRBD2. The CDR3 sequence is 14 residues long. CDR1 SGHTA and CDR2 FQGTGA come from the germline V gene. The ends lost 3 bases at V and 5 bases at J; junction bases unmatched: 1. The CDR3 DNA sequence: TGTGCCAGCAGCTTCGGGACTAGCGGAGATACGCAGTATTTT. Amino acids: CASSFGTSGDTQYF.

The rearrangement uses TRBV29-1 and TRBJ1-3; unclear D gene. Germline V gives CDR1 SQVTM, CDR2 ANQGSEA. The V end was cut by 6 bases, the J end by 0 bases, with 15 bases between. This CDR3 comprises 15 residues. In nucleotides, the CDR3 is TGCAGCGTCTCCAGGCCTAATCCCTCTGGAAACACCATATATTTT. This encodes CSVSRPNPSGNTIYF.

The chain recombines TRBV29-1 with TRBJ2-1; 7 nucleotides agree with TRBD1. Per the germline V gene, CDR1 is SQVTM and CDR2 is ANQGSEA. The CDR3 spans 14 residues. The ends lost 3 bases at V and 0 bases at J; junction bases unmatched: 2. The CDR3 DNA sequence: TGCAGCGTTGAGGACAGGCTCTCCTACAATGAGCAGTTCTTC. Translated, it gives CSVEDRLSYNEQFF.

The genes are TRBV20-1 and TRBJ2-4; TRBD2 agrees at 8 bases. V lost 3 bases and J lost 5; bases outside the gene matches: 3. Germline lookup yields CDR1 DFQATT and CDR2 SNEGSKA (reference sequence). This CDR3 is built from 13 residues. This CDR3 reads CSASIGGENIQYF. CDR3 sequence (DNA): TGCAGTGCTAGTATCGGGGGGGAAAACATTCAGTACTTC.

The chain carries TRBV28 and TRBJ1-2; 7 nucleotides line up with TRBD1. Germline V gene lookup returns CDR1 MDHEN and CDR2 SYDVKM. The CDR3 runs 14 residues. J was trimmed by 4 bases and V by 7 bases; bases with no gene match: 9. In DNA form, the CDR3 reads TGTGCCAGCACTGCCATGGGACAGCTCTATGGCTACACCTTC. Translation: CASTAMGQLYGYTF.

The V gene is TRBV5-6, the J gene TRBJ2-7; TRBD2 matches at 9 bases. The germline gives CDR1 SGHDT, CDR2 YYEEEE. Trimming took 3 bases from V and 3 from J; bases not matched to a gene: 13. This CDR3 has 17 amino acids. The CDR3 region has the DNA TGTGCCAGCAGCTCCAACTTCTGGACTAGCGACCTCTACGAGCAGTACTTC. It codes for CASSSNFWTSDLYEQYF. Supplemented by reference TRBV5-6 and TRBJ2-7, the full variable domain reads DAGVTQSPTHLIKTRGQQVTLRCSPKSGHDTVSWYQQALGQGPQFIFQYYEEEERQRGNFPDRFSGHQFPNYSSELNVNALLLGDSALYLCASSSNFWTSDLYEQYFGPGTRLTVT.

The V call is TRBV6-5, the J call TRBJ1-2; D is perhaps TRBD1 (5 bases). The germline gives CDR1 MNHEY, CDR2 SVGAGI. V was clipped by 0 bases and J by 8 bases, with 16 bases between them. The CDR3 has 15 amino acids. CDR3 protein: CASSYSNRGPGGYTF. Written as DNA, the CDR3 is TGTGCCAGCAGTTACTCGAATAGGGGCCCCGGGGGCTACACCTTC.

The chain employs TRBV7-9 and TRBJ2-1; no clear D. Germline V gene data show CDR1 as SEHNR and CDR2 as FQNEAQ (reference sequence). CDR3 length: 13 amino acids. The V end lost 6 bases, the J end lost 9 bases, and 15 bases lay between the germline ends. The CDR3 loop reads CASSTLYRGEQFF. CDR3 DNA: TGTGCCAGCAGTACTCTTTATAGAGGTGAGCAGTTCTTC. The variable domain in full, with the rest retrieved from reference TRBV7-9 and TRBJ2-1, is DTGVSQNPRHKITKRGQNVTFRCDPISEHNRLYWYRQTLGQGPEFLTYFQNEAQLEKSRLLSDRFSAERPKGSFSTLEIQRTEQGDSAMYLCASSTLYRGEQFFGPGTRLTVL.

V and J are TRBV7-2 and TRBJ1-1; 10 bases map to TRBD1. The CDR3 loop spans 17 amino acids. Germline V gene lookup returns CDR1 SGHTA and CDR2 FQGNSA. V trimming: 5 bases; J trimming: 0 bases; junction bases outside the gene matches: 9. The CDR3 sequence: CASSPRGTGEMNTEAFF. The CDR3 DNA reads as TGTGCCAGCAGCCCTCGGGGGACAGGGGAAATGAACACTGAAGCTTTCTTT.

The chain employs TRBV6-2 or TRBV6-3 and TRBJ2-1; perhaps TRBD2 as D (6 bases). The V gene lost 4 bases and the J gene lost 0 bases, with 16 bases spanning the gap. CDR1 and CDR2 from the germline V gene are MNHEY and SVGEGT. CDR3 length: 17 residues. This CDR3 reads CASSFVVGGNSYNEQFF. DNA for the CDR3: TGTGCCAGCAGTTTTGTCGTAGGCGGGAACTCCTACAATGAGCAGTTCTTC.

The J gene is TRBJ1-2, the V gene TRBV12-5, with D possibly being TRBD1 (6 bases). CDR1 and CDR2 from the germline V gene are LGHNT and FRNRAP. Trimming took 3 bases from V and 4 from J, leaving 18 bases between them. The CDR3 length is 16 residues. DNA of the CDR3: TGTGCTAGTGGTTTTCACCTTCCAGGGGCCCCCTATGGCTACACCTTC. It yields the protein CASGFHLPGAPYGYTF.

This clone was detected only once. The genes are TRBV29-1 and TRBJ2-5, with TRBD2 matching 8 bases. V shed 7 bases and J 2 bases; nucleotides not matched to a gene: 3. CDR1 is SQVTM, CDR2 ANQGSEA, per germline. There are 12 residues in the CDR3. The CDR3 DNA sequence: TGCAGCGGTAGCGGGACGCAAGAGACCCAGTACTTC. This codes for CSGSGTQETQYF.

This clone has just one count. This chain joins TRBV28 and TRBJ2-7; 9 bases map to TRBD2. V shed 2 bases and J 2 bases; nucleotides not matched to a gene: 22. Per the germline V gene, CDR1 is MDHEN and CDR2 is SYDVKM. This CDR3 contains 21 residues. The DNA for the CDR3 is TGTGCCAGCAGTTTAGCCGGGGGCAGCCTAGCGGGACACTCTTACGCCTACGAGCAGTACTTC. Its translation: CASSLAGGSLAGHSYAYEQYF. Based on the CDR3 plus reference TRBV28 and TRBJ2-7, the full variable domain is DVKVTQSSRYLVKRTGEKVFLECVQDMDHENMFWYRQDPGLGLRLIYFSYDVKMKEKGDIPEGYSVSREKKERFSLILESASTNQTSMYLCASSLAGGSLAGHSYAYEQYFGPGTRLTVT.

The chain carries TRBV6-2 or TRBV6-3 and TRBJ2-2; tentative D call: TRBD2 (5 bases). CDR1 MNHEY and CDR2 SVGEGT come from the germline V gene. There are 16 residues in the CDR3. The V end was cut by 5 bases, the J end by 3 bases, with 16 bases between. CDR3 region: CASSKPGFGDTGELFF. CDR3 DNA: TGTGCCAGCAGTAAACCGGGCTTCGGGGACACCGGGGAGCTGTTTTTT.

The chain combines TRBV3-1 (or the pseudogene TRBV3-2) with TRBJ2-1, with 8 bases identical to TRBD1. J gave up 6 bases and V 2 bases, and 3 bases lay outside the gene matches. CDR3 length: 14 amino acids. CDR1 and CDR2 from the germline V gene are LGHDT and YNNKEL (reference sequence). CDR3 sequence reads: CASSQRTGTNEQFF. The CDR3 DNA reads TGTGCCAGCAGCCAAAGGACAGGGACCAATGAGCAGTTCTTC.

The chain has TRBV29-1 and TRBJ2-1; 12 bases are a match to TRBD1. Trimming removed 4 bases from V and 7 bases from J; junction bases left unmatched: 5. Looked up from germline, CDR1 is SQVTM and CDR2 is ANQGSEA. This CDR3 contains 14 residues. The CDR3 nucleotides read TGCAGCGTTGGTGGGGACAGGGGGCAGAATGAGCAGTTCTTC. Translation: CSVGGDRGQNEQFF.

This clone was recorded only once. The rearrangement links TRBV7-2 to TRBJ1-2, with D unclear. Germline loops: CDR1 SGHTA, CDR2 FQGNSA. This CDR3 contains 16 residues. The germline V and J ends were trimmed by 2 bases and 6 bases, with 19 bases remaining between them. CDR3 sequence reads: CASSLRPPGKGDGYTF. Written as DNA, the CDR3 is TGTGCCAGCAGCTTAAGACCCCCGGGGAAGGGAGATGGCTACACCTTC. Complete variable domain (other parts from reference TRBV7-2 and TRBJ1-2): GAGVSQSPSNKVTEKGKDVELRCDPISGHTALYWYRQSLGQGLEFLIYFQGNSAPDKSGLPSDRFSAERTGGSVSTLTIQRTQQEDSAVYLCASSLRPPGKGDGYTFGSGTRLTVV.

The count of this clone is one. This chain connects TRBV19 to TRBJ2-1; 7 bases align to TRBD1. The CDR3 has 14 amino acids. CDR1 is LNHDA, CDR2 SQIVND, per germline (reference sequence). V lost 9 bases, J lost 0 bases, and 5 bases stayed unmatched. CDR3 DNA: TGTGCCAGCAGACAGGGTAGCTCCTACAATGAGCAGTTCTTC. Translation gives CASRQGSSYNEQFF.

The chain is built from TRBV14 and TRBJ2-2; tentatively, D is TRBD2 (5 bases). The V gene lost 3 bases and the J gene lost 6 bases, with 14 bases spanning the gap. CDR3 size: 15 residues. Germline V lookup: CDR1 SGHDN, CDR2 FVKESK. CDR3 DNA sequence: TGTGCCAGCAGCCATGCGAGGGCCGAACCCGGGGAGCTGTTTTTT. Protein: CASSHARAEPGELFF.